This is a list of T cell receptor beta chains from one sample in a study of blood T cell repertoires in COVID-19. Using immunoSEQ multiplex PCR, the repertoire was profiled, and TCRdb retains in-frame clones only, with some absent. The sample records more than 100,000 clones, approximately 80% being singletons. The sample comprised peripheral blood. These receptors were obtained from an elderly woman with acute or convalescent COVID-19. Each CDR3 is given with its conserved first and last residue. Each record gives: V gene, clone size, D gene, CDR3 length, J gene, CDR3 DNA, CDR3 protein. The D gene is left open where the match is weak. Expanded clones get a size class; other rows say once, few or many, or leave the size out.

TRBV6-5	-	TRBD1	15	TRBJ2-2	TGTGCCAGCAGTATGGACAGGGGGCGAAGCGGGGAGCTGTTTTTT	CASSMDRGRSGELFF
TRBV3-1/TRBV3-2	few	-	12	TRBJ1-1	TGTGCCAGCAGCCAAGGGGGCAATGAAGCTTTCTTT	CASSQGGNEAFF
TRBV5-1	few	-	15	TRBJ2-5	TGCGCCAGCAGCTTGGGCAGGGGCGGCCAAGAGACCCAGTACTTC	CASSLGRGGQETQYF
TRBV11-2	-	TRBD1	15	TRBJ1-1	TGTGCCAGCAACCCTAACAGGGGGCCGAACACTGAAGCTTTCTTT	CASNPNRGPNTEAFF
TRBV28	-	-	13	TRBJ1-2	TGTGCCAGCAGTTTAGAATGGGGGCGAGGCTACACCTTC	CASSLEWGRGYTF
TRBV19	-	-	16	TRBJ2-3	TGTGCCAGTAGTATAGTAGCGGGGACAGAGGGAGATACGCAGTATTTT	CASSIVAGTEGDTQYF
TRBV18	-	-	18	TRBJ2-6	TGTGCCAGCTCACCGTTAGTTGAGTACAGCTCTGGGGCCAACGTCCTGACTTTC	CASSPLVEYSSGANVLTF
TRBV3-1/TRBV3-2	-	-	17	TRBJ1-3	TGTGCCAGCAGCCAGCGGACAGCCCGAATCTCTGGAAACACCATATATTTT	CASSQRTARISGNTIYF
TRBV12-3/TRBV12-4	-	-	12	TRBJ2-2	TGTGCCAGCCGCAGGGACACCGGGGAGCTGTTTTTT	CASRRDTGELFF
TRBV9	-	TRBD1	15	TRBJ1-1	TGTGCCAGCAGCGGGCTGACAGGGTCGGACACTGAAGCTTTCTTT	CASSGLTGSDTEAFF
TRBV29-1	-	TRBD1	15	TRBJ1-1	TGCAGCGTTGAGAATTGGCGACAGGGGTACACTGAAGCTTTCTTT	CSVENWRQGYTEAFF
TRBV2	-	-	15	TRBJ2-2	TGTGCCAGCACTGAGGGCCAGGCGAACACCGGGGAGCTGTTTTTT	CASTEGQANTGELFF
TRBV2	few	-	14	TRBJ1-6	TGTGCCAGCTGCACAGGGCCGAGTAATTCACCCCTCCACTTT	CASCTGPSNSPLHF
TRBV3-1/TRBV3-2	-	TRBD1	14	TRBJ2-4	TGTGCCAGCAGCCCCCGGGACAGACAAAACATTCAGTACTTC	CASSPRDRQNIQYF
TRBV6-2/TRBV6-3	-	TRBD1	15	TRBJ1-5	TGTGCCAGCAGTCCCCAGGGGGCAGGCAGTCAGCCCCAGCATTTT	CASSPQGAGSQPQHF
TRBV28	-	TRBD1	16	TRBJ2-3	TGTGCCAGCAGTTTCAGGGGACAGACTAGCACAGATACGCAGTATTTT	CASSFRGQTSTDTQYF
TRBV6-5	once	-	13	TRBJ1-1	TGTGCCAGCAGTTACGGCAGGGCGGAACGAGCTTTCTTT	CASSYGRAERAFF
TRBV2	few	-	15	TRBJ1-2	TGTGCCAGCAGTGATTCCCCCAGGTTCGGCTATGGCTACACCTTC	CASSDSPRFGYGYTF
TRBV5-1	-	TRBD1	15	TRBJ1-2	TGCGCCAGCAGCTTTGCGACAGGGATCTTAGAAGGCTACACCTTC	CASSFATGILEGYTF
TRBV6-1	-	-	15	TRBJ2-7	TGTGCCAGCAGTGAATACGGGGGAGCCTCCTACGAGCAGTACTTC	CASSEYGGASYEQYF